Below are 3 T cell receptor beta chains sequenced from a single sample in a study of blood T cell repertoires in COVID-19. Assay: immunoSEQ multiplex PCR; the TCRdb copy retains only in-frame clones and omits some. The sample holds fewer than 150,000 clones, around nine tenths seen once. The material sequenced was peripheral blood. Receptors originate from a woman between 35 and 50 years old with acute or convalescent COVID-19.

The chain joins TRBV5-4 to TRBJ2-2, with D perhaps TRBD1 (6 bases). The CDR3 totals 17 residues. V gave up 2 bases and J gave up 3 bases, with 17 bases separating them. Germline V gene lookup returns CDR1 SGHNT and CDR2 YYREEE (reference sequence). This chain's CDR3 is CASSFSAGTRYTGELFF. For the CDR3, the DNA is TGTGCCAGCAGCTTTTCCGCCGGGACAAGATACACCGGGGAGCTGTTTTTT.

A few counts support this clone. The gene calls are TRBV19 and TRBJ2-1; maybe TRBD1 (5 bases). Germline V gene data show CDR1 as LNHDA and CDR2 as SQIVND (reference sequence). This CDR3 comprises 13 residues. Trimming stripped 9 bases from V and 1 base from J, with 10 bases between. The CDR3 loop is CASQGVSYNEQFF. DNA for the CDR3: TGTGCCAGCCAAGGGGTTTCCTACAATGAGCAGTTCTTC.

V is TRBV27 and J is TRBJ1-1, with unresolved D. CDR3 length: 13 residues. The germline CDR1 and CDR2 sequences are MNHEY and SMNVEV (reference sequence). V lost 11 bases and J lost 1, with 14 bases in between. The CDR3 protein is CASSFQENTEAFF. As DNA, the CDR3 is TGTGCCTCTTCCTTCCAGGAGAACACTGAAGCTTTCTTT.